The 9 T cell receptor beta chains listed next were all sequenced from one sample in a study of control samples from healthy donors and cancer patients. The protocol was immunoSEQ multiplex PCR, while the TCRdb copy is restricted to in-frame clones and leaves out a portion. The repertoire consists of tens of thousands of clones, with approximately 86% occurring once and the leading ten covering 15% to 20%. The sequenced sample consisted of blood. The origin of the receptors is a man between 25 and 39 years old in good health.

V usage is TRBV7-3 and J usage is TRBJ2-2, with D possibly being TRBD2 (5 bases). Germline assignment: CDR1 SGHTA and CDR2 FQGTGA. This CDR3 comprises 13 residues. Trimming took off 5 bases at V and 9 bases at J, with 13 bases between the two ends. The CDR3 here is CASSLSRGRELFF. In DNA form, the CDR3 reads TGTGCCAGCAGCCTCTCGAGAGGGCGGGAGCTGTTTTTT.

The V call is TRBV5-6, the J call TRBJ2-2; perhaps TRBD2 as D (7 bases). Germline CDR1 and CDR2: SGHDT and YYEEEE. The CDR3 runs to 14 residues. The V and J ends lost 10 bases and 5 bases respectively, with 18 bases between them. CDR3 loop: CACTRGLGTGELFF. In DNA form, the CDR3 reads TGTGCCTGTACGCGGGGGCTGGGGACCGGGGAGCTGTTTTTT. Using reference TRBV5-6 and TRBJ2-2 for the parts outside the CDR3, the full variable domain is DAGVTQSPTHLIKTRGQQVTLRCSPKSGHDTVSWYQQALGQGPQFIFQYYEEEERQRGNFPDRFSGHQFPNYSSELNVNALLLGDSALYLCACTRGLGTGELFFGEGSRLTVL.

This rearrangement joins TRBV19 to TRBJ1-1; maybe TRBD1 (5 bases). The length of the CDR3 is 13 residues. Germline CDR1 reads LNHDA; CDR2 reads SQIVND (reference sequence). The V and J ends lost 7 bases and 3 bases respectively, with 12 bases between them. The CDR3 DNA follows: TGTGCCAGTAACGGAGAGGGGCACACTGAAGCTTTCTTT. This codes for CASNGEGHTEAFF.

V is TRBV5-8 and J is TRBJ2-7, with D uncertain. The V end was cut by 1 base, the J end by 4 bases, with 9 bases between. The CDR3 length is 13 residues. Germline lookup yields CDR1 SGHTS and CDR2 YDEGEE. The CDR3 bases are TGTGCCAGCAGCTTGATTCTGAATTACGAGCAGTACTTC. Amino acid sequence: CASSLILNYEQYF.

The CDR3 loop is CAWSRNSGYGYTF. CDR3 sequence (DNA): TGTGCCTGGAGTAGGAATTCGGGCTATGGCTACACCTTC. The chain combines TRBV30 with TRBJ1-2; D is uncertain. Trimming removed 2 bases from V and 4 bases from J, with 11 bases in between. The CDR3 has 13 residues. Germline values: CDR1 GTSNPN, CDR2 SVGIG (reference sequence).

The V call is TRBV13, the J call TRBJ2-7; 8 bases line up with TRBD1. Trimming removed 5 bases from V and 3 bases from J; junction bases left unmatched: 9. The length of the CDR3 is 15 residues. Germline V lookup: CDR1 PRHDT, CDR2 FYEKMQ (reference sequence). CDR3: CASSRRQGRDYEQYF. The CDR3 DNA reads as TGTGCCAGCAGCCGCAGACAGGGGCGGGACTACGAGCAGTACTTC.

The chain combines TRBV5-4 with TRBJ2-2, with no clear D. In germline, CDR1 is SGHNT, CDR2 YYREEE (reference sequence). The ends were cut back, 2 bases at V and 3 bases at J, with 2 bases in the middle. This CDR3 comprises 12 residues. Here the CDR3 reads CASSFDTGELFF. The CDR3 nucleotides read TGTGCCAGCAGCTTCGACACCGGGGAGCTGTTTTTT.

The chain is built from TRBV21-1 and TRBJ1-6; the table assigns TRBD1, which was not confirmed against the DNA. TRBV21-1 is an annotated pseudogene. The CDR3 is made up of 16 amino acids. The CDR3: CASSITTQGLNSPLHF. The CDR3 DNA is TGTGCCAGCAGCATTACAACACAGGGGTTGAATTCACCCCTCCACTTT.

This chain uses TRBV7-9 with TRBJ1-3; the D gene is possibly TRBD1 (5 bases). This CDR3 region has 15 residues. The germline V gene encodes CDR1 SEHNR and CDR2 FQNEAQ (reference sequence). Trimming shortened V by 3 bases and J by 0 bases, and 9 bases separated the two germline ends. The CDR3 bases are TGTGCCAGCAGCTTCGGCGGGGGCTCTGGAAACACCATATATTTT. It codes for CASSFGGGSGNTIYF.